These T cell receptor beta chains were read from a single sample in a study of blood T cell repertoires in COVID-19. Assay: immunoSEQ multiplex PCR; the TCRdb copy retains only in-frame clones and omits some. This table has approximately 180,000 clones, under 80% appearing once. Material for sequencing was PBMCs or T cells enriched from blood (not recorded which). The receptors come from a woman between 50 and 59 years old with acute COVID-19. The CDR3 runs from the conserved cysteine through the conserved F or W. Each record gives: D gene, CDR3 length, clone size, V gene, J gene, CDR3 DNA, CDR3 protein. The D gene is left open where the match is weak. A row's size may be missing; if present it is once, few, many or a size class.

d_gene: TRBD1
len: 13
abundance: NA
v_gene: TRBV12-3/TRBV12-4
j_gene: TRBJ1-1
CDR3nt: TGTGCCAGCAGACCTGACAGGGGAACCGAAGCTTTCTTT
CDR3aa: CASRPDRGTEAFF

d_gene: TRBD1
len: 13
abundance: once
v_gene: TRBV5-8
j_gene: TRBJ1-1
CDR3nt: TGTGCCAGCAGCTTTGAGGGGGCAGCTGAAGCTTTCTTT
CDR3aa: CASSFEGAAEAFF

d_gene: NA
len: 12
abundance: NA
v_gene: TRBV6-2/TRBV6-3
j_gene: TRBJ1-5
CDR3nt: TGTGCCAGCAGTTTACCGGGACAGCCCCAGCATTTT
CDR3aa: CASSLPGQPQHF

d_gene: NA
len: 16
abundance: NA
v_gene: TRBV18
j_gene: TRBJ1-1
CDR3nt: TGTGCCAGCTCTCTGTCAGGGCCTACAATGAACACTGAAGCTTTCTTT
CDR3aa: CASSLSGPTMNTEAFF

d_gene: NA
len: 15
abundance: NA
v_gene: TRBV9
j_gene: TRBJ2-2
CDR3nt: TGTGCCAGCAGCCGCCAGACAGGGAACACCGGGGAGCTGTTTTTT
CDR3aa: CASSRQTGNTGELFF

d_gene: TRBD2
len: 19
abundance: once
v_gene: TRBV7-8
j_gene: TRBJ2-5
CDR3nt: TGTGCCAGCAGCCGAGGGACTAGCGGGGGCCGCGTTCTCCAAGAGACCCAGTACTTC
CDR3aa: CASSRGTSGGRVLQETQYF

d_gene: NA
len: 15
abundance: NA
v_gene: TRBV5-1
j_gene: TRBJ2-1
CDR3nt: TGCGCCAGCAGCTTGGCGGCAGGGGTTGACAATGAGCAGTTCTTC
CDR3aa: CASSLAAGVDNEQFF

d_gene: TRBD1
len: 15
abundance: NA
v_gene: TRBV29-1
j_gene: TRBJ2-1
CDR3nt: TGCAGCGTCGAGGGGGCAAGGCAGGATTACAATGAGCAGTTCTTC
CDR3aa: CSVEGARQDYNEQFF

d_gene: NA
len: 15
abundance: NA
v_gene: TRBV2
j_gene: TRBJ1-5
CDR3nt: TGTGCCAGCAGTGTTAGCGGATGGGCTGATCAGCCCCAGCATTTT
CDR3aa: CASSVSGWADQPQHF

d_gene: TRBD1
len: 17
abundance: NA
v_gene: TRBV19
j_gene: TRBJ2-3
CDR3nt: TGTGCCAGTAGCACCCTACGCAGGGGGAACCTCTTGATTGGGCAGTATTTT
CDR3aa: CASSTLRRGNLLIGQYF

d_gene: TRBD1
len: 14
abundance: NA
v_gene: TRBV11-2
j_gene: TRBJ1-6
CDR3nt: TGTGCCAGCAGCTCGGGACAGGTTAATTCACCCCTCCACTTT
CDR3aa: CASSSGQVNSPLHF

d_gene: NA
len: 13
abundance: NA
v_gene: TRBV28
j_gene: TRBJ1-4
CDR3nt: TGTGCCAGCGGAGCGGCGGCTAATGAAAAACTGTTTTTT
CDR3aa: CASGAAANEKLFF

d_gene: TRBD2
len: 15
abundance: NA
v_gene: TRBV5-6
j_gene: TRBJ2-1
CDR3nt: TGTGCCAGCAGCCGACTAGCGGATTACCACAATGAGCAGTTCTTC
CDR3aa: CASSRLADYHNEQFF

d_gene: NA
len: 14
abundance: NA
v_gene: TRBV6-5
j_gene: TRBJ2-3
CDR3nt: TGTGCCAGCAGTTATTCTTCTTCCACAGATACGCAGTATTTT
CDR3aa: CASSYSSSTDTQYF

d_gene: NA
len: 15
abundance: NA
v_gene: TRBV9
j_gene: TRBJ2-1
CDR3nt: TGTGCCAGCAGCCCAAGTGCCAGCGAGTACAATGAGCAGTTCTTC
CDR3aa: CASSPSASEYNEQFF

d_gene: NA
len: 12
abundance: NA
v_gene: TRBV2
j_gene: TRBJ1-6
CDR3nt: TGTGCCAGCAGGGCAGTTGTTTCACCCCTCCACTTT
CDR3aa: CASRAVVSPLHF

d_gene: TRBD1
len: 16
abundance: NA
v_gene: TRBV5-6
j_gene: TRBJ1-5
CDR3nt: TGTGCCAGCAGCTTGGAGGGACAGGGGGCTCGACAGCCCCAGCATTTT
CDR3aa: CASSLEGQGARQPQHF

d_gene: NA
len: 14
abundance: NA
v_gene: TRBV6-2/TRBV6-3
j_gene: TRBJ1-2
CDR3nt: TGTGCCAGCAGTCCGGCGAGGTGGAACTATGGCTACACCTTC
CDR3aa: CASSPARWNYGYTF

d_gene: NA
len: 13
abundance: once
v_gene: TRBV30
j_gene: TRBJ1-4
CDR3nt: TGTGCCTGGAGTGTACACAGCAATGAAAAACTGTTTTTT
CDR3aa: CAWSVHSNEKLFF

d_gene: TRBD1
len: 17
abundance: NA
v_gene: TRBV19
j_gene: TRBJ2-1
CDR3nt: TGTGCCAGTAGTGCAGGACAGGGGGCGAGCTCCTACAATGAGCAGTTCTTC
CDR3aa: CASSAGQGASSYNEQFF

d_gene: TRBD1
len: 14
abundance: few
v_gene: TRBV24-1
j_gene: TRBJ2-4
CDR3nt: TGTGCCACCAGTGATCCTACGACAGGGTACATTCAGTACTTC
CDR3aa: CATSDPTTGYIQYF

d_gene: TRBD2
len: 15
abundance: NA
v_gene: TRBV7-3
j_gene: TRBJ2-2
CDR3nt: TGTGCCAGCAGCCCAGGACTAGCCTCCACCGGGGAGCTGTTTTTT
CDR3aa: CASSPGLASTGELFF

d_gene: NA
len: 15
abundance: NA
v_gene: TRBV6-2/TRBV6-3
j_gene: TRBJ2-2
CDR3nt: TGTGCCAGCAGTTACGTTGACATATACACCGGGGAGCTGTTTTTT
CDR3aa: CASSYVDIYTGELFF

d_gene: NA
len: 13
abundance: few
v_gene: TRBV7-9
j_gene: TRBJ1-2
CDR3nt: TGTGCCAGCAGCTCCGACAGGCACTATGGCTACACCTTC
CDR3aa: CASSSDRHYGYTF

d_gene: NA
len: 16
abundance: NA
v_gene: TRBV10-3
j_gene: TRBJ2-2
CDR3nt: TGTGCCATCAGAATACCTGGACAGAAGAACACCGGGGAGCTGTTTTTT
CDR3aa: CAIRIPGQKNTGELFF

d_gene: NA
len: 15
abundance: NA
v_gene: TRBV19
j_gene: TRBJ1-5
CDR3nt: TGTGCCAGTAGTAGAGGGTTTGGCAGCAATCAGCCCCAGCATTTT
CDR3aa: CASSRGFGSNQPQHF

d_gene: NA
len: 12
abundance: NA
v_gene: TRBV19
j_gene: TRBJ1-1
CDR3nt: TGTGCCACCTTGGGTGGGAGGTTGGACGCTTTCTTT
CDR3aa: CATLGGRLDAFF

d_gene: NA
len: 15
abundance: NA
v_gene: TRBV7-8
j_gene: TRBJ1-6
CDR3nt: TGTGCCAGCAGCTTATCGAGCTCCTATAATTCACCCCTCCACTTT
CDR3aa: CASSLSSSYNSPLHF

d_gene: NA
len: 18
abundance: NA
v_gene: TRBV21-1
j_gene: TRBJ1-4
CDR3nt: TGTGCCAGCAGCAAAGCCCGACAGGGAACGGGACTTGGTGAAAAACTGTTTTTT
CDR3aa: CASSKARQGTGLGEKLFF

d_gene: NA
len: 12
abundance: NA
v_gene: TRBV28
j_gene: TRBJ1-1
CDR3nt: TGTGCCAGCAGGAGAGGTAGGGGTGAAGCTTTCTTT
CDR3aa: CASRRGRGEAFF

d_gene: NA
len: 15
abundance: NA
v_gene: TRBV5-5
j_gene: TRBJ2-3
CDR3nt: TGTGCCAGCAGCTTTCGTAGACTCGGCACAGATACGCAGTATTTT
CDR3aa: CASSFRRLGTDTQYF

d_gene: NA
len: 14
abundance: NA
v_gene: TRBV6-2/TRBV6-3
j_gene: TRBJ1-2
CDR3nt: TGTGCCAGCAGCTCCACCGGCAGGGTATATGGCTACACCTTC
CDR3aa: CASSSTGRVYGYTF

d_gene: TRBD1
len: 15
abundance: NA
v_gene: TRBV19
j_gene: TRBJ1-2
CDR3nt: TGTGCCAGTAGTCCGCGACAGGGCGATAACTATGGCTACACCTTC
CDR3aa: CASSPRQGDNYGYTF

d_gene: NA
len: 13
abundance: NA
v_gene: TRBV5-1
j_gene: TRBJ2-5
CDR3nt: TGCGCCAGCAGCTCGGGGGGCATCGAGACCCAGTACTTC
CDR3aa: CASSSGGIETQYF

d_gene: NA
len: 14
abundance: NA
v_gene: TRBV18
j_gene: TRBJ1-2
CDR3nt: TGTGCCAGCTCACCAGCCAGGGAAGGCTATGGCTACACCTTC
CDR3aa: CASSPAREGYGYTF

d_gene: NA
len: 16
abundance: NA
v_gene: TRBV7-6
j_gene: TRBJ2-5
CDR3nt: TGTGCCAGCAGCATACTGGACACCTCCTGGGCGGAGACCCAGTACTTC
CDR3aa: CASSILDTSWAETQYF

d_gene: TRBD1
len: 14
abundance: once
v_gene: TRBV5-1
j_gene: TRBJ2-1
CDR3nt: TGCGCCAGCAGCTTGGCCACAGGGGCCAATGAGCAGTTCTTC
CDR3aa: CASSLATGANEQFF

d_gene: NA
len: 12
abundance: once
v_gene: TRBV30
j_gene: TRBJ1-2
CDR3nt: TGTGCCTGGAGTCCGACAGCGCGGGGCTACACCTTC
CDR3aa: CAWSPTARGYTF

d_gene: TRBD1
len: 13
abundance: few
v_gene: TRBV30
j_gene: TRBJ1-1
CDR3nt: TGTGCCTCCGATAACAGGGGCTACACTGAAGCTTTCTTT
CDR3aa: CASDNRGYTEAFF